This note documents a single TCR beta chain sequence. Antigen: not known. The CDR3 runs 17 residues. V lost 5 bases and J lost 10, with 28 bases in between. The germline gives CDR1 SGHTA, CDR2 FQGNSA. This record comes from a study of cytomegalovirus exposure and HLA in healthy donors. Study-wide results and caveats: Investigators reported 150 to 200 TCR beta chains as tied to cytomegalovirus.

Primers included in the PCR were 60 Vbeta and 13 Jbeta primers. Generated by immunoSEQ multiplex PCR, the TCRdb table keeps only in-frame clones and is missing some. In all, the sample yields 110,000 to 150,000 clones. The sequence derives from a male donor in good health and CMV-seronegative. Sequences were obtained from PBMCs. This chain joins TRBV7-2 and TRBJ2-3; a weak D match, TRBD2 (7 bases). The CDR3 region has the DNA TGTGCCAGCAGCAATTGGGGGGGCGGGGGTGCACAAGGGTCGCAGTATTTT. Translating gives CASSNWGGGGAQGSQYF.